Shown below are 20 T cell receptor beta chains from a single sample sequenced in a study of human T cells and chemical hapten exposure. MiXCR, run by TCRdb on the RACE reads, gives a single entry per CDR3 protein. The sample records 100,000 to 150,000 distinct CDR3 sequences, around 13% being singletons. Indicated time point: patch test 1, 2 weeks after DPC sensitization. Treatment reported: therapeutic diphenylcyclopropenone sensitization with weekly scalp DPC. Here the sequenced sample was whole blood, taken in connection with sensitization to the hapten diphenylcyclopropenone (DPC). These receptors were taken from a man between 18 and 35 years old with alopecia areata. Some clones in this sample may be carry-over from other donors' samples.

The chain is built from TRBV18 and TRBJ2-4; D unresolved. Germline V gene lookup returns CDR1 KGHSH and CDR2 LQKENI. The CDR3 extends over 15 amino acids. V lost 4 bases, J lost 0 bases, and 10 bases lay in between. DNA for the CDR3: TGTGCCAGCTCACTCCAGTCTCTAGCCAAAAACATTCAGTACTTC. Encoded protein: CASSLQSLAKNIQYF.

This clonotype has just a few counts. CDR3 in amino acids: CSVWGTEAFF. The CDR3 DNA sequence: TGCAGCGTTTGGGGTACTGAAGCTTTCTTT. The V gene is TRBV29-1, the J gene TRBJ1-1, with unresolved D. The V and J ends lost 5 bases and 5 bases respectively, with 6 bases between them. The CDR3 has 10 amino acids. Germline CDR1 SQVTM, CDR2 ANQGSEA.

This rearrangement joins TRBV9 to TRBJ1-1; tentative D call: TRBD1 (5 bases). The CDR3 contains 15 residues. Germline assignment: CDR1 SGDLS and CDR2 YYNGEE. V was clipped by 3 bases and J by 3 bases, with 15 bases between them. CDR3 sequence: CASSAAGYRDTEAFF. As DNA, the CDR3 is TGTGCCAGCAGCGCCGCAGGGTATCGGGACACTGAAGCTTTCTTT.

The sample holds a few counts of this clonotype. This chain links TRBV28 with TRBJ2-7; 8 bases agree with TRBD2. CDR1 and CDR2 from the germline V gene are MDHEN and SYDVKM. J was trimmed by 2 bases and V by 8 bases; bases with no gene match: 11. This CDR3 is 15 amino acids long. The CDR3 protein is CASLLPGGTTYEQYF. The CDR3 nucleotides read TGTGCCAGCCTTTTGCCGGGGGGGACCACCTACGAGCAGTACTTC.

The sample holds many counts of this clonotype. The chain uses TRBV4-1 and TRBJ1-1, with TRBD1 as a possible D gene (5 bases). Trimming left V 6 bases short and J 0 bases short, with 11 bases between. Germline assignment: CDR1 MGHRA and CDR2 YSYEKL. The CDR3 runs 14 residues. The CDR3 DNA reads as TGCGCCAGCAGGAGACAGAACATGAACACTGAAGCTTTCTTT. Its protein is CASRRQNMNTEAFF.

V is TRBV9 and J is TRBJ2-5; D may be TRBD1 (6 bases). From germline, CDR1 is SGDLS and CDR2 YYNGEE. The germline V and J ends were trimmed by 0 bases and 2 bases, with 17 bases remaining between them. The CDR3 is made up of 17 amino acids. For the CDR3, the DNA is TGTGCCAGCAGCGTAGAGGGGGTACGATGGGAGCAAGAGACCCAGTACTTC. Its protein is CASSVEGVRWEQETQYF.

The chain links TRBV12-3 or TRBV12-4 to TRBJ1-3, with D hard to call. The V end lost 4 bases, the J end lost 8 bases, and 12 bases lay between the germline ends. This CDR3 is built from 13 residues. The CDR3 protein is CASSSAGGDTIYF. The DNA for the CDR3 is TGTGCCAGCAGTTCCGCCGGTGGGGACACCATATATTTT.

The chain uses TRBV11-1 and TRBJ2-5; D unclear. The CDR3 is 12 residues long. Trimming shortened V by 5 bases and J by 5 bases, and 9 bases separated the two germline ends. Germline assignment: CDR1 SGHAT and CDR2 FQDESV (reference sequence). The CDR3 protein is CASSPSGETQYF. CDR3 DNA: TGTGCCAGCAGCCCCTCCGGGGAGACCCAGTACTTC.

This clonotype was recorded a few times. The chain employs TRBV7-8 and TRBJ2-1; TRBD2 agrees at 7 bases. J was trimmed by 6 bases and V by 4 bases; bases with no gene match: 9. In germline, CDR1 is SGHVS, CDR2 FQNEAQ. This CDR3 spans 15 amino acids. CDR3 nucleotides: TGTGCCAGCAGCTCCCAGACTAGCTGGGTCAATGAGCAGTTCTTC. As protein: CASSSQTSWVNEQFF.

This clonotype was seen more than once but under ten times. The V gene is TRBV6-2 or TRBV6-3, the J gene TRBJ2-7, with D perhaps TRBD2 (6 bases). Per germline, CDR1 MNHEY and CDR2 SVGEGT. CDR3 size: 15 residues. Trimming took 4 bases from V and 9 from J, leaving 22 bases between them. CDR3 loop: CASSSPSGLPAGQYV. The CDR3 bases are TGTGCCAGCAGTTCCCCCTCTGGACTACCTGCGGGGCAGTACGTC.

A few counts support this clonotype. The J gene is TRBJ2-3, the V gene TRBV28, with D maybe TRBD1 (6 bases). The length of the CDR3 is 13 residues. V lost 8 bases, J lost 5 bases, and 14 bases lay in between. Germline assignment: CDR1 MDHEN and CDR2 SYDVKM. The DNA of the CDR3 is TGTGCCAGCTTGGAACAGGGCCAAGATACGCAGTATTTT. Translation: CASLEQGQDTQYF.

This clonotype came up a few times. The chain has TRBV4-1 and TRBJ2-5; 12 nucleotides align to TRBD2. The CDR3 sequence is 17 residues long. Germline values: CDR1 MGHRA, CDR2 YSYEKL. With 1 base clipped from V and 5 bases from J, the junction kept 8 bases outside the gene matches. In DNA, the CDR3 is TGCGCCAGCAGCCAAGTAGCCCTAGCGGGGGGGCCGGAGACCCAGTACTTC. Encoded protein: CASSQVALAGGPETQYF.

The V gene is TRBV7-2, the J gene TRBJ2-3; the D gene is possibly TRBD1 (5 bases). V lost 4 bases and J 1 base, leaving 9 bases between the germline ends. This CDR3 region has 14 residues. Germline V gene lookup returns CDR1 SGHTA and CDR2 FQGNSA. Written as DNA, the CDR3 is TGTGCCAGCAGCTACCCGACAGGCACAGATACGCAGTATTTT. Translating gives CASSYPTGTDTQYF. Looking up the rest from reference TRBV7-2 and TRBJ2-3 gives the full variable domain: GAGVSQSPSNKVTEKGKDVELRCDPISGHTALYWYRQSLGQGLEFLIYFQGNSAPDKSGLPSDRFSAERTGGSVSTLTIQRTQQEDSAVYLCASSYPTGTDTQYFGPGTRLTVL.

The V gene is TRBV27, the J gene TRBJ1-1; TRBD1 matches at 7 bases. The junction had 6 bases not matched to a gene; V was cut back by 4 bases and J by 1 base. This CDR3 contains 15 residues. Germline CDR1 reads MNHEY; CDR2 reads SMNVEV (reference sequence). CDR3 residues: CASSSEQGKNTEAFF. The CDR3, as DNA: TGTGCCAGCAGTTCGGAACAGGGGAAGAACACTGAAGCTTTCTTT.

The chain joins TRBV7-6 to TRBJ2-5; the D gene could be TRBD1 or TRBD2 (6 bases each). Deletions cut 5 bases from V and 2 bases from J, with 15 bases between. Germline CDR1 and CDR2: SGHVS and FNYEAQ. The CDR3 length is 15 residues. The CDR3 is CASSAGGRSQETQYF. CDR3 nucleotides: TGTGCCAGCAGCGCCGGGGGCCGGAGTCAAGAGACCCAGTACTTC.

This clonotype was detected only a few times. Here the CDR3 DNA reads TGTGCCAGCAGCGTATTGGGCGATGAGCAGTTCTTC. This encodes CASSVLGDEQFF. V usage is TRBV9 and J usage is TRBJ2-1; D call uncertain. CDR3 size: 12 residues. Germline CDR1 and CDR2: SGDLS and YYNGEE. The V and J ends lost 1 base and 8 bases respectively, with 7 bases between them.

The chain couples TRBV12-3 or TRBV12-4 to TRBJ2-7; D might be TRBD1 or TRBD2, each matching 5 bases. The CDR3 is 13 residues long. V lost 6 bases and J lost 6, with 15 bases in between. As DNA, the CDR3 is TGTGCCAGCAGCCACTCAGGGACGCCCGAGCAGTACGTC. This translates into CASSHSGTPEQYV.

This clonotype was detected many times. The CDR3 reads CASRGSSYNEQFF. Here the CDR3 DNA reads TGTGCCAGCAGGGGGAGCTCCTACAATGAGCAGTTCTTC. This chain links TRBV25-1 with TRBJ2-1; maybe TRBD2 (5 bases). V was cut by 6 bases and J by 0 bases, with 6 bases left in between. CDR3 length equals 13 residues. Germline CDR1 and CDR2: MGHDK and SYGVNS. Using reference TRBV25-1 and TRBJ2-1 for the parts outside the CDR3, the full variable domain is EADIYQTPRYLVIGTGKKITLECSQTMGHDKMYWYQQDPGMELHLIHYSYGVNSTEKGDLSSESTVSRIRTEHFPLTLESARPSHTSQYLCASRGSSYNEQFFGPGTRLTVL.

The V and J genes are TRBV18 and TRBJ2-4, with TRBD2 as a possible D gene (6 bases). The CDR3 extends over 16 amino acids. Germline lookup yields CDR1 KGHSH and CDR2 LQKENI. The V end lost 6 bases, the J end lost 1 base, and 16 bases lay between the germline ends. The CDR3 DNA reads as TGTGCCAGCTCTCGCCCGGGGGAAAGGGCCAAAAACATTCAGTACTTC. Its translation: CASSRPGERAKNIQYF. Drawing the rest from reference TRBV18 and TRBJ2-4, the complete variable domain is NAGVMQNPRHLVRRRGQEARLRCSPMKGHSHVYWYRQLPEEGLKFMVYLQKENIIDESGMPKERFSAEFPKEGPSILRIQQVVRGDSAAYFCASSRPGERAKNIQYFGAGTRLSVL.

This clonotype was seen at least ten times. The rearrangement uses TRBV29-1 and TRBJ1-2, with TRBD1 matching 7 bases. The CDR3 totals 12 residues. From germline, CDR1 is SQVTM and CDR2 ANQGSEA. The J segment lost 4 bases and the V segment lost 7 bases, leaving 6 bases of the junction unmatched. CDR3 DNA: TGCAGCGCAGTACAGGGGAGCTATGGCTACACCTTC. This gives the protein CSAVQGSYGYTF.